The clone carrying this TCR beta chain is a singleton in its sample. The antigen remains undetermined. PCR employed 60 Vbeta and 13 Jbeta primers. TCRdb's copy holds only in-frame clones and misses some; the assay was immunoSEQ multiplex PCR. The sample holds about 95,000 clones; roughly 70% are singletons and the top ten take about 15%. This CDR3 contains 16 residues. Donors had nominal health at sampling but likely had unrecorded immune exposures. This specimen comes from a study of cytomegalovirus exposure and HLA in healthy donors. Broader study findings: Serostatus for CMV was the only available immune exposure information.

The sequence was collected from a woman in her fifties or sixties in good health and CMV-seropositive. The sequenced sample consisted of PBMCs. This chain uses TRBV21-1 with TRBJ2-5; the table names TRBD1, a call not compared with the DNA. TRBV21-1 is given as a pseudogene. The CDR3: CASSATSGTGEETQYF. DNA for the CDR3: TGTGCCAGCAGCGCAACTTCCGGGACAGGGGAAGAGACCCAGTACTTC.